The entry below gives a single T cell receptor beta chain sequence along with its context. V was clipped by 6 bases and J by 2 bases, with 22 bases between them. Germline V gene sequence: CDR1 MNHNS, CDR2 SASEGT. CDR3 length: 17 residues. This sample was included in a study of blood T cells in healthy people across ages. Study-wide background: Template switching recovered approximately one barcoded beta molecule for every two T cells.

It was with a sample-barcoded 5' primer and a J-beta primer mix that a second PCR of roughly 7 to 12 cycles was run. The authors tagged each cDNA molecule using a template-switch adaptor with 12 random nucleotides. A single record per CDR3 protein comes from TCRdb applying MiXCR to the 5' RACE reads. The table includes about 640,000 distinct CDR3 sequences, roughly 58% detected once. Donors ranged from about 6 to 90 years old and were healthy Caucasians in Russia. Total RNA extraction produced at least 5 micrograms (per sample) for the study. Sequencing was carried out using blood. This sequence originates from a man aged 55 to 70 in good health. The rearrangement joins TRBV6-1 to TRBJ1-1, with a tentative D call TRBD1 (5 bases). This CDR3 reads CASRDIQGTLSNTEAFF. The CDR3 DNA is TGTGCCAGCAGGGATATCCAGGGTACCCTGAGTAACACTGAAGCTTTCTTT.